There are a few counts of the clone carrying this T cell receptor (beta chain). MiXCR, applied by TCRdb to the 5' RACE reads, yields one record per CDR3 protein. Here the sample spans 700,000 or so distinct CDR3 sequences, approximately 22% being singletons. The data were taken from a study of identical twins. Germline assignment: CDR1 DFQATT and CDR2 SNEGSKA (reference sequence). Trimming took 0 bases from V and 3 from J, leaving 11 bases between them. CDR3 size: 14 residues. A further study also used this sample, focusing on T cells expressing NK-cell markers.

The chain employs TRBV20-1 and TRBJ1-2; unclear D gene. This TCR was sampled from a woman aged 18-29 years in good health. The specimen was PBMCs. The chain's CDR3 is CSARDWVGDYGYTF. CDR3 sequence (DNA): TGCAGTGCTAGAGATTGGGTTGGGGACTATGGCTACACCTTC.